This T cell receptor (beta chain) was sequenced in a study of blood T cell repertoires in COVID-19. With regard to this clone: The same CDR3 is also encoded by other DNA sequences in this sample.

Grouping used clinical history reported by participants in a survey and questionnaire. In the authors' methods: Using reference gene primer amplification, nucleated cell counts were estimated. TCRdb keeps only in-frame clones here, not all; method: immunoSEQ multiplex PCR. V and J calls plus clone size are reproduced from that table; the DNA served to infer D and trimming. The profile shows approximately 150,000 clones, over 75% of them singletons. Germline loops: CDR1 SGHDN, CDR2 FVKESK. The CDR3 contains 13 residues. The germline V and J ends were trimmed by 3 bases and 8 bases, with 13 bases remaining between them.

This sequence joins TRBV14 and TRBJ1-2; D is unresolved. This sequence was found in a man between 50 and 59 years old in a cohort exposed to, infected with or recovered from COVID-19 (not recorded which). Specimen: PBMCs or T cells enriched from blood (not recorded which). CDR3 region: CASSQDRTGGYTF. CDR3 DNA: TGTGCCAGCAGCCAGGACCGTACGGGAGGCTACACCTTC.